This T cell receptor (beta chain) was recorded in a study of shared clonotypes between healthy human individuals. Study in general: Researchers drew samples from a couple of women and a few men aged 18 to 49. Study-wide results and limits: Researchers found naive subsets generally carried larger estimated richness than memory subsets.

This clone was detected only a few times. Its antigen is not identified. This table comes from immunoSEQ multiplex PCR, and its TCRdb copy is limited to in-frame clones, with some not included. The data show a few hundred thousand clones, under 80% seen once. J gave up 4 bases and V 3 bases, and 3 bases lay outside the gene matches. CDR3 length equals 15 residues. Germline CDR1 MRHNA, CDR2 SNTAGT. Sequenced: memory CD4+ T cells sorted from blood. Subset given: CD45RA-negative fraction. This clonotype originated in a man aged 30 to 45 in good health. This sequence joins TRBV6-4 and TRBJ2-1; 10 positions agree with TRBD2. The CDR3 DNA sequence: TGTGCCAGCAGTGAAGGACTAGCGGAGTACAATGAGCAGTTCTTC. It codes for CASSEGLAEYNEQFF.